These T cell receptor beta chains were read from a single sample in a study of beta chain features in type 1 diabetes. Sequencing used immunoSEQ multiplex PCR; TCRdb keeps in-frame clones, though not all of them. The sample includes 860,000 or so clones, 15% to 20% of them seen just once. The sequencing sample was made of naive CD4+ T cells from blood. These receptor sequences come from a woman under 30 in good health. Both conserved end residues are part of each CDR3. Fields, in order: CDR3 DNA, CDR3 protein, V gene, clone size, J gene, D gene. D genes are given only for firm matches. For some rows the clone size is stated as once, few or many, or as a class when expanded; others skip it.

TGTGCCAGCTCACTGGGGACTAGCGGGACTATTTATGAGCAGTTCTTC	CASSLGTSGTIYEQFF	TRBV18	few	TRBJ2-1	TRBD2
TGTGCCAGCAGTTTCCAGGACAGGGAAGCTTTCTTT	CASSFQDREAFF	TRBV28	-	TRBJ1-1	TRBD1
TGTGCCAGCAGCCCCGGCGACAGGGTGGGTGGCTACACCTTC	CASSPGDRVGGYTF	TRBV6-5	-	TRBJ1-2	TRBD1
TGCGCCAGCAGCCTTAACGCGGAGACCCAGTACTTC	CASSLNAETQYF	TRBV4-3	few	TRBJ2-5	-
TGTGCCAGTAGTAACCGCCTTAGCGGGATCTCCTACAATGAGCAGTTCTTC	CASSNRLSGISYNEQFF	TRBV19	once	TRBJ2-1	TRBD2
TGTGCCAGTAGTAGGGACCTTACCTACGAGCAGTACTTC	CASSRDLTYEQYF	TRBV19	-	TRBJ2-7	-
TGTGCCAGCAGCTTGGCCTTAGCGGGCTTAAGCACAGATACGCAGTATTTT	CASSLALAGLSTDTQYF	TRBV5-6	few	TRBJ2-3	TRBD2
TGTGCCAGCAGCGGTCGGGACGGGGGCCACGGACGGTCCTACGAGCAGTACTTC	CASSGRDGGHGRSYEQYF	TRBV9	-	TRBJ2-7	-
TGCGCCAGCAGCTCACAGACTAGCGGGGAATACAATGAGCAGTTCTTC	CASSSQTSGEYNEQFF	TRBV5-1	-	TRBJ2-1	TRBD2
TGTGCCAGCATGCCTCCGTACGGAGGAAACTATGGCTACACCTTC	CASMPPYGGNYGYTF	TRBV7-2	-	TRBJ1-2	-
TGTGCCAGCAGTTATTCCCGGACAGGCACCTATGGCTACACCTTC	CASSYSRTGTYGYTF	TRBV6-5	few	TRBJ1-2	TRBD1
TGTGCCAGCAGTTTCCTAAGAAACTCTGGGGCCAACGTCCTGACTTTC	CASSFLRNSGANVLTF	TRBV27	few	TRBJ2-6	-
TGCGCCAGCAGCCAAGACTCCTCCTACAATGAGCAGTTCTTC	CASSQDSSYNEQFF	TRBV4-1	few	TRBJ2-1	-
TGTGCCAGCAGGTCCGGGACAGGGTTTGTCTACGAGCAGTACTTC	CASRSGTGFVYEQYF	TRBV28	few	TRBJ2-7	TRBD1
TGTGCCAGCAGCTTCCAACTAGCGGGAGACCGACTACGAGAGCAGTACTTC	CASSFQLAGDRLREQYF	TRBV7-2	-	TRBJ2-7	TRBD2
TGTGCCAGCAAACCGGTAGGGCTAACAGATACGCAGTATTTT	CASKPVGLTDTQYF	TRBV6-5	-	TRBJ2-3	-
TGTGCCAGCAGTGGTAAGGGGGCCCGAATGAACACTGAAGCTTTCTTT	CASSGKGARMNTEAFF	TRBV2	few	TRBJ1-1	TRBD1
TGTGCCAGCTGGGGGGCTACCCAAGAGACCCAGTACTTC	CASWGATQETQYF	TRBV5-6	-	TRBJ2-5	-
TGTGCCAGCAGTTTATTAGGTGGGACTGGGGCCAACGTCCTGACTTTC	CASSLLGGTGANVLTF	TRBV28	-	TRBJ2-6	-
TGTGCCAGCAGCCCCAGCCAAAACTACGAGCAGTACTTC	CASSPSQNYEQYF	TRBV27	few	TRBJ2-7	-
TGCGCCAGCAGCAAAAGCGGGAGTCAAGATACGCAGTATTTT	CASSKSGSQDTQYF	TRBV5-1	few	TRBJ2-3	TRBD2
TGCGCCAGCAGCCAAGAAGGCAGGACCGTAGGTGAGCAGTTCTTC	CASSQEGRTVGEQFF	TRBV4-3	-	TRBJ2-1	-
TGTGCCAGTAGTCTCGGGACCGTCCGAGAGACCCAGTACTTC	CASSLGTVRETQYF	TRBV19	-	TRBJ2-5	-
TGTGCCAGCAGTTATGGCAGGGGGCGTCAAAAGCAGTACTTC	CASSYGRGRQKQYF	TRBV6-6	few	TRBJ2-7	TRBD1
TGTGCCAGCAGCGCCACAACGGGCACTGAAGCTTTCTTT	CASSATTGTEAFF	TRBV11-3	few	TRBJ1-1	-
TGTGCCAGCAGTTACTCGATCAGCGGACAAAAGCAGTTCTTC	CASSYSISGQKQFF	TRBV6-5	-	TRBJ2-1	-
TGTGCCAGCTCACCCCTTAGCGGATACGAGCAGTACTTC	CASSPLSGYEQYF	TRBV18	-	TRBJ2-7	-
TGTGCCAGCAGCGCCCTAGCGAGCCGGGGGGAGACCCAGTACTTC	CASSALASRGETQYF	TRBV9	-	TRBJ2-5	-
TGCGCCAGCAGTCCCGGTGGCAATGAGCAGTTCTTC	CASSPGGNEQFF	TRBV5-1	few	TRBJ2-1	-
TGTGCCAGTAGTAGACGACACTCCCAAGAGACCCAGTACTTC	CASSRRHSQETQYF	TRBV19	few	TRBJ2-5	-
TGCGCCAGCAGCCCTGGTTTGGGGGGCTGGGACATTCAGTACTTC	CASSPGLGGWDIQYF	TRBV5-1	-	TRBJ2-4	-
TGTGCCAGCAGTGAGCACCCAACCTGGCGGAGGGGGACTCCCAATGAGCAGTTCTTC	CASSEHPTWRRGTPNEQFF	TRBV9	-	TRBJ2-1	-